This is a list of T cell receptor beta chains from one sample in a study of CD8 T cells in ankylosing spondylitis. TCRdb used MiXCR to reprocess the 5' RACE reads, holding one entry per CDR3 protein. The profile shows about 540,000 distinct CDR3 sequences, about 13% of them singletons. Source material: blood, either unsorted or a sorted T cell fraction (not recorded which). These receptors were taken from a male donor with ankylosing spondylitis. The conserved cysteine and the conserved F or W are not part of the CDR3 here. Size is stated for part of the rows, as once, few or many counts, or as a class when the clone is expanded.

J gene	V gene	clone size	CDR3 protein
TRBJ2-7	TRBV7-2	.	ASSFPPGEQY
TRBJ2-1	TRBV11-3	many	ASSVSYNEQF
TRBJ2-5	TRBV20-1	.	SARDRRHGQETQY
TRBJ2-1	TRBV20-1	few	SARSTIYNEQF
TRBJ2-2	TRBV6-1	many	AIRPTSRGATGELF
TRBJ1-1	TRBV19	.	ASRHIDDTEAF
TRBJ2-7	TRBV12-3/TRBV12-4	few	ASNKGQPFYEQY
TRBJ2-3	TRBV2	many	ASSEAVRPPV
TRBJ1-2	TRBV12-3/TRBV12-4	few	ASSSRAVGPGYT
TRBJ1-5	TRBV29-1	.	SVITRDSNQPQH
TRBJ2-3	TRBV14	many	ASSQVRGGTQY
TRBJ2-2	TRBV7-8	few	ASSLAGFIGELF
TRBJ2-5	TRBV29-1	few	SVESASGETQY
TRBJ2-3	TRBV3-1	few	ASSQGSRVGDTQY
TRBJ2-1	TRBV3-1	.	ASSRGLAGAYNEQF
TRBJ1-5	TRBV20-1	few	SGGAGGNQPQH
TRBJ2-1	TRBV2	few	ASTSEGNRVPYNEQF
TRBJ1-1	TRBV7-9	.	ASSLADGGSSEAF
TRBJ2-5	TRBV20-1	.	SATRTVGETQY
TRBJ2-5	TRBV7-7	.	ASSFMGNGETQY
TRBJ1-1	TRBV12-3/TRBV12-4	few	ASRRGVLNTEAF
TRBJ2-6	TRBV4-2	once	ASSQDKTSGANVLT
TRBJ2-2	TRBV20-1	few	SARGGESAVSGELF
TRBJ1-1	TRBV19	.	ASRLLGQMNTEAF
TRBJ1-5	TRBV18	.	ASSMGEGNQPQH
TRBJ2-4	TRBV6-1	few	ASSEPGQKNIQY
TRBJ1-1	TRBV5-6	.	ASSLYRTGEAF
TRBJ2-2	TRBV20-1	.	SARLAVGTGELF
TRBJ2-2	TRBV6-1	few	ASSDHGQLRGELF
TRBJ1-1	TRBV7-9	.	ASSFDRGVMNTEAF
TRBJ2-1	TRBV7-2	many	ASSLEGSGTSPSRF
TRBJ1-1	TRBV2	few	ASSGLGFREAF
TRBJ1-1	TRBV2	.	ASRDTAITEAF
TRBJ2-2	TRBV5-1	few	ASSPDGRMNTGELF
TRBJ1-5	TRBV3-1	few	ASSYTGVQPQH
TRBJ1-2	TRBV7-2	few	VEDTPNGYT
TRBJ2-7	TRBV29-1	.	SAQTGFGLSHEQY
TRBJ1-1	TRBV7-9	few	ASSSTGGRAF
TRBJ2-7	TRBV7-2	few	ASSLVSRQGDNEQY
TRBJ2-5	TRBV10-3	many	AISQEGRETQY
TRBJ2-5	TRBV12-3/TRBV12-4	few	ASRTTGGQETQY
TRBJ2-2	TRBV7-8	few	ASSLAVTAAGELF
TRBJ2-1	TRBV10-2	.	ASSESGSSLGNEQF
TRBJ1-1	TRBV24-1	.	ATSDDRNTEAF
TRBJ1-1	TRBV5-1	few	ASSSRGDGTEAF
TRBJ2-1	TRBV7-9	.	ASSLPTSGELTEQF
TRBJ2-7	TRBV11-2	few	ASSLDRTTYEQY
TRBJ2-2	TRBV5-1	few	ASSTGQGATGELF
TRBJ2-7	TRBV7-9	.	ASSLDRDPYEQY
TRBJ2-2	TRBV3-1	.	ASSQGIYGTGELF